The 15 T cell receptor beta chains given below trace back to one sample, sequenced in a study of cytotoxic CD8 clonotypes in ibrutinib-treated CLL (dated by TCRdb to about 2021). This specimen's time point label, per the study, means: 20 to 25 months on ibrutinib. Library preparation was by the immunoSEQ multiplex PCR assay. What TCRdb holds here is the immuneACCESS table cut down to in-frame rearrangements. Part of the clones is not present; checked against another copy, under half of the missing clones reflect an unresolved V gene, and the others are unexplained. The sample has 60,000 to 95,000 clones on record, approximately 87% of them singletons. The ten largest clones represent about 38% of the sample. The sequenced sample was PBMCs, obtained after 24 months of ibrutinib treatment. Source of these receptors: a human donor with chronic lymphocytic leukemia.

CDR3 loop: CAISESQALDFDEQYF. The CDR3 bases are TGTGCCATCAGTGAGTCCCAGGCTCTGGACTTTGACGAGCAGTACTTC. The J gene is TRBJ2-7, the V gene TRBV10-3, with D possibly TRBD2 on 5 matching bases. Trimming pared 0 bases from V and 5 bases from J, leaving 17 bases between. Germline loops: CDR1 ENHRY, CDR2 SYGVKD. The CDR3 sequence is 16 residues long.

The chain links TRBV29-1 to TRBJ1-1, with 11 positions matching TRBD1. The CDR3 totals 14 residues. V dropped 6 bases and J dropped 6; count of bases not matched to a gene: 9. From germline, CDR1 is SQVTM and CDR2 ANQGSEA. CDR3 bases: TGCAGCGTCGGACCGGGACAGGGGGTTGCTGAAGCTTTCTTT. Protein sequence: CSVGPGQGVAEAFF.

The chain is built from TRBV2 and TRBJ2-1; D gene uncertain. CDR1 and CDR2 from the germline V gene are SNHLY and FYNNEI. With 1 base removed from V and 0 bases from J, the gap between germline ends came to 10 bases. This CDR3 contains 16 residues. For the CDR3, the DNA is TGTGCCAGCAGTGAAGAAGGTAAAATCTCCTACAATGAGCAGTTCTTC. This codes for CASSEEGKISYNEQFF.

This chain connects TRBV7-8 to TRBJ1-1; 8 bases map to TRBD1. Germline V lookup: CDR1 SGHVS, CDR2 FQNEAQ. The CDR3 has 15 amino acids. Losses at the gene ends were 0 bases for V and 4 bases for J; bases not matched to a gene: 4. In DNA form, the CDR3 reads TGTGCCAGCAGCTTAGCGCCGGACAGGGTCACTGAAGCTTTCTTT. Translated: CASSLAPDRVTEAFF.

The CDR3 DNA follows: TGCGCCAGCAGCCTGACGTTGGCTAGCGGTTCCTACGAGCAGTACTTC. Its translation: CASSLTLASGSYEQYF. The gene calls are TRBV4-3 and TRBJ2-7; 7 bases map to TRBD2. Germline V gene data show CDR1 as LGHNA and CDR2 as YSLEER. Trimming cost V 4 bases and J 1 base; bases outside gene matches: 10. The CDR3 length is 16 residues.

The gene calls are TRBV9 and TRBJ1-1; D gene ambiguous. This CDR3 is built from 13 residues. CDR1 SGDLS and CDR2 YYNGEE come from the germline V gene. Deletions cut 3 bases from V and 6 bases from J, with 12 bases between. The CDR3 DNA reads TGTGCCAGCAGCGGGGTTTTGGGAGCTGAAGCTTTCTTT. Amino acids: CASSGVLGAEAFF.

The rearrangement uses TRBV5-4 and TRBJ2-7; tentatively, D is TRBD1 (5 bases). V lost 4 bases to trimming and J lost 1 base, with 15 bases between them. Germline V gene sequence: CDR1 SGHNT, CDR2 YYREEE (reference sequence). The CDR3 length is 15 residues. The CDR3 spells CASSTRQPSSYEQYF. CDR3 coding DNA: TGTGCCAGCAGCACCCGACAGCCTTCATCCTACGAGCAGTACTTC.

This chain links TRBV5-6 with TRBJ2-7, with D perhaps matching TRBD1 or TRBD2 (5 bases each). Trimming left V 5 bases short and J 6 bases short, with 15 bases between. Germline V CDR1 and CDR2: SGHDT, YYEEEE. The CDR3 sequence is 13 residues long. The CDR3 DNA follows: TGTGCCAGCAGGGCCGGGACGCAAGTCGAGCAGTACTTC. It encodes CASRAGTQVEQYF.

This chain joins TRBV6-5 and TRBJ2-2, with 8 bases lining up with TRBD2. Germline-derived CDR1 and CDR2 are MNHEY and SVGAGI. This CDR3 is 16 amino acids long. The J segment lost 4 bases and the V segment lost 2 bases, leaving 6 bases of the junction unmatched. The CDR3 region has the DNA TGTGCCAGCAGTTACGGAGCGGGAGCTCGCACCGGGGAGCTGTTTTTT. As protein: CASSYGAGARTGELFF.

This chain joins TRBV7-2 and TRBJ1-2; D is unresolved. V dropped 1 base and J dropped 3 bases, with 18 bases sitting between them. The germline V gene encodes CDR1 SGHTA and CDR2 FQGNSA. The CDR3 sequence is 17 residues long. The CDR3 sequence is CASSLVGSLKKDYGYTF. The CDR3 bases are TGTGCCAGCAGCTTAGTGGGCAGCCTGAAGAAAGACTATGGCTACACCTTC.

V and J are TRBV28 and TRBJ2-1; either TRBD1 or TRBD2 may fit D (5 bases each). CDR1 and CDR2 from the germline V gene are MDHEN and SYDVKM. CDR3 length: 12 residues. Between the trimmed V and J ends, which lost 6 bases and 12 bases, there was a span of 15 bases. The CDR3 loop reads CASSTHGTGQFF. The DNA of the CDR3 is TGTGCCAGCAGCACCCACGGGACGGGGCAGTTCTTC.

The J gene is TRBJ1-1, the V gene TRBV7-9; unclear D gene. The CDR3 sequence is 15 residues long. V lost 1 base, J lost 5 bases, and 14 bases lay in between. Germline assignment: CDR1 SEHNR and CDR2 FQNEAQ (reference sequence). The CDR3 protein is CASSLVGGGWTEAFF. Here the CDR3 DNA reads TGTGCCAGCAGCTTAGTAGGTGGAGGGTGGACTGAAGCTTTCTTT.

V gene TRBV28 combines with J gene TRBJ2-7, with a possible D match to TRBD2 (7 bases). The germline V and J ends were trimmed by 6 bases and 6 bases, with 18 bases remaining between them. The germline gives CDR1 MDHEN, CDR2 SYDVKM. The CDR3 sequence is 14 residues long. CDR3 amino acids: CASRKQGTTGEQYF. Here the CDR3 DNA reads TGTGCCAGCAGGAAGCAGGGGACTACGGGCGAGCAGTACTTC.

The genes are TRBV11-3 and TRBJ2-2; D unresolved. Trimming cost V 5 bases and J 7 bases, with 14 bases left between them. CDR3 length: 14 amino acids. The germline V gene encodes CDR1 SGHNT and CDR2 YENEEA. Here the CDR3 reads CASSLKGRVGELFF. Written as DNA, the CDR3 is TGTGCCAGCAGCCTCAAGGGTCGGGTCGGGGAGCTGTTTTTT.

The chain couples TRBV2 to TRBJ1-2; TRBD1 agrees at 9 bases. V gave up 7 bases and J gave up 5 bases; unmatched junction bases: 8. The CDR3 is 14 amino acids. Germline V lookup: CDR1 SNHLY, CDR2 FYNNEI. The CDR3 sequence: CASKGQGFGYGYTF. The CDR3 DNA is TGTGCCAGCAAAGGACAGGGGTTTGGGTATGGCTACACCTTC.